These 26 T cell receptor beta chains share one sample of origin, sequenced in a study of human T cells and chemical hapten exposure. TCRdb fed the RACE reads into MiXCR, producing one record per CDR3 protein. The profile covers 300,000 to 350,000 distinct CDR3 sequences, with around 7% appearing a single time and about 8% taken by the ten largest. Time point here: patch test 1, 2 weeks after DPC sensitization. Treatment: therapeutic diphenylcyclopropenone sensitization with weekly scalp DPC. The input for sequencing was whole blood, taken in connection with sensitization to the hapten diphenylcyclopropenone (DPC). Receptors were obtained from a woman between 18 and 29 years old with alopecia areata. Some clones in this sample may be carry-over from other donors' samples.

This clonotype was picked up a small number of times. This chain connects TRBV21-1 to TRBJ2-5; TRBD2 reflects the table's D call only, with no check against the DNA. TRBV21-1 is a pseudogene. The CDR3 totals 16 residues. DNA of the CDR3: TGTGCCAGCAGCAAACGGGGACTAGCGGGGGAAGAGACCCAGTACTTC. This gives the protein CASSKRGLAGEETQYF.

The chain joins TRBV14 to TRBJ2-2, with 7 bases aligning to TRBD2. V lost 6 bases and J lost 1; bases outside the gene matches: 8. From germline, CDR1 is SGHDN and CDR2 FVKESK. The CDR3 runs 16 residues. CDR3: CASSPRLALNTGELFF. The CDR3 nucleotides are TGTGCCAGCAGTCCCAGACTAGCACTGAACACCGGGGAGCTGTTTTTT.

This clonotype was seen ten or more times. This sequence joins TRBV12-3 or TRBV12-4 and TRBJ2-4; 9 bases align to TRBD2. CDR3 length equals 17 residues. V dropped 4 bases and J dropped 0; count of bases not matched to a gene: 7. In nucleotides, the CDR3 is TGTGCCAGCAGTTCCTATCCTAGCGGGGTAGCCAAAAACATTCAGTACTTC. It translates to CASSSYPSGVAKNIQYF.

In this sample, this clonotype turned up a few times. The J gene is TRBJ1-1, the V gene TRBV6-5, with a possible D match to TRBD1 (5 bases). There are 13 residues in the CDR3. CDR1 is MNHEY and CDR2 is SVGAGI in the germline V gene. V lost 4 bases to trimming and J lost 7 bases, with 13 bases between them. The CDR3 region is CASSSHLQGEAFF. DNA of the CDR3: TGTGCCAGCAGTTCCCACTTGCAGGGTGAAGCTTTCTTT.

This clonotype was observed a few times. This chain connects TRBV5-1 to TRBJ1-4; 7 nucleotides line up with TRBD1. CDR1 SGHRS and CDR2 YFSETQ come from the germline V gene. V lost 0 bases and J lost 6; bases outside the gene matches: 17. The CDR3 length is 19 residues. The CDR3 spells CASSLALNRDKGAYEKLFF. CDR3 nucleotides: TGCGCCAGCAGCTTGGCCCTTAATCGGGACAAGGGGGCCTATGAAAAACTGTTTTTT.

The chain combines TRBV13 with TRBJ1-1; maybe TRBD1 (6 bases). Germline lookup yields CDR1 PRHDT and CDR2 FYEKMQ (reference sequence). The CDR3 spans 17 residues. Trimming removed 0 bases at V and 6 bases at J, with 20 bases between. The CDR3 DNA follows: TGTGCCAGCAGCTTAGGGGGGGCCCCATTACTTACCCCTGAAGCTTTCTTT. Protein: CASSLGGAPLLTPEAFF.

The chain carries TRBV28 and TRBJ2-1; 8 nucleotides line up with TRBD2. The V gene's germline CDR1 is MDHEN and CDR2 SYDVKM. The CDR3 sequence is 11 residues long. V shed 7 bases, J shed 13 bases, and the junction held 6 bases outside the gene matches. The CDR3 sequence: CASTPGGVQFF. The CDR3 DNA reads TGTGCCAGCACTCCGGGGGGGGTCCAGTTCTTC.

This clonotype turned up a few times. CDR3: CASSPVGLGVWDEQFF. The CDR3 region has the DNA TGTGCCAGCAGCCCCGTTGGACTAGGGGTCTGGGATGAGCAGTTCTTC. The V call is TRBV7-2, the J call TRBJ2-1; 7 bases fit TRBD2. V gave up 5 bases and J gave up 8 bases; unmatched junction bases: 15. The germline V gene has CDR1 SGHTA and CDR2 FQGNSA. This CDR3 is built from 16 residues.

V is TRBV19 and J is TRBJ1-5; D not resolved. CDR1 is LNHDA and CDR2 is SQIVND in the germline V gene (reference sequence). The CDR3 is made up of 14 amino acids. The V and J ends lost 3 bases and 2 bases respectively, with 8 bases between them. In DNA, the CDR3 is TGTGCCAGTAGTATCGAGGCAGGCAATCAGCCCCAGCATTTT. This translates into CASSIEAGNQPQHF.

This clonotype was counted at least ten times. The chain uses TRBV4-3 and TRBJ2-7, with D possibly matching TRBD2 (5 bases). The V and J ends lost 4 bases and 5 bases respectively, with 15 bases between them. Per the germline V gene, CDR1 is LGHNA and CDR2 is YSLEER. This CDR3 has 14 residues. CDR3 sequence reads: CASSRVEGTHEQYF. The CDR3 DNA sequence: TGCGCCAGCAGCCGCGTCGAGGGTACCCACGAGCAGTACTTC.

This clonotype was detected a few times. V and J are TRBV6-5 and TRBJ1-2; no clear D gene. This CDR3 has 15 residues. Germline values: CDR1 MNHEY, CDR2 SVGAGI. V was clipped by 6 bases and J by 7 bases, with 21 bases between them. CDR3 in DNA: TGTGCCAGCAGCCGGGGAGGCGAGTACCCCAGTGGCTACACCTTC. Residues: CASSRGGEYPSGYTF.

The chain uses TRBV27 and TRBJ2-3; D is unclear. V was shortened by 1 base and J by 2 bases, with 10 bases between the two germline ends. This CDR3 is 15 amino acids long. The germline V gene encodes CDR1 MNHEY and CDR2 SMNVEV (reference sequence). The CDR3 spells CASSLFVDDTDTQYF. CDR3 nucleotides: TGTGCCAGCAGTTTATTTGTTGACGACACAGATACGCAGTATTTT.

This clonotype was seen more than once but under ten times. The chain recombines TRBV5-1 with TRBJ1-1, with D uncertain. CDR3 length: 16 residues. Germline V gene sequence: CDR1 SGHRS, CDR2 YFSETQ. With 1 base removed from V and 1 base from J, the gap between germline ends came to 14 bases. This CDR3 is CASSLFAMGQNTEAFF. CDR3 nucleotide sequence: TGCGCCAGCAGCTTGTTTGCAATGGGTCAGAACACTGAAGCTTTCTTT.

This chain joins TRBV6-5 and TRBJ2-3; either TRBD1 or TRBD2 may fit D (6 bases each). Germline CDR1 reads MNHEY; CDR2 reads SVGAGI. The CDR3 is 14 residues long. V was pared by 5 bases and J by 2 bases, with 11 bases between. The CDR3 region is CASSRGPTTDTQYF. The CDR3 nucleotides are TGTGCCAGCAGTCGGGGGCCTACCACAGATACGCAGTATTTT.

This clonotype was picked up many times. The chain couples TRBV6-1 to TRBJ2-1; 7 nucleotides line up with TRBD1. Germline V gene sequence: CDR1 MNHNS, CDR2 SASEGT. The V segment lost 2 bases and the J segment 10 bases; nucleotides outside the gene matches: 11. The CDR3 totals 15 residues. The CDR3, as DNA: TGTGCCAGCAGTGAAAGGACAGGTTCGCCCTCCGAGCAGTTCTTC. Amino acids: CASSERTGSPSEQFF.

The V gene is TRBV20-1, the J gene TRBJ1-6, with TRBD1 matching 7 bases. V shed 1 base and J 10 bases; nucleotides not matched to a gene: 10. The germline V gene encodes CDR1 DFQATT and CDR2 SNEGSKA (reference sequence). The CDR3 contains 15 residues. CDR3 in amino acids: CSARGSDREGSPLHF. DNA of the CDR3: TGCAGTGCTAGAGGATCAGACAGGGAGGGATCACCCCTCCACTTT.

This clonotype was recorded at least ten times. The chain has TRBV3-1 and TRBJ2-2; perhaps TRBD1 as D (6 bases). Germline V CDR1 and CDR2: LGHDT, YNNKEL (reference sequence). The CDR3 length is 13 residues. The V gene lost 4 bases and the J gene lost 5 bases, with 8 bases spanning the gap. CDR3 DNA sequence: TGTGCCAGCAGCCGGCAGGGGACCGGGGAGCTGTTTTTT. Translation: CASSRQGTGELFF.

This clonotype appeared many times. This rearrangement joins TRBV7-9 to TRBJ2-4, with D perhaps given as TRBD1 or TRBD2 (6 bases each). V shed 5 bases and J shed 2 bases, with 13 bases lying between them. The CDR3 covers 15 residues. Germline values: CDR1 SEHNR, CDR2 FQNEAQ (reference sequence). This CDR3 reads CASSPGGRTKNIQYF. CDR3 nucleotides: TGTGCCAGCAGCCCCGGGGGCAGGACCAAAAACATTCAGTACTTC.

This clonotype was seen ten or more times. As DNA, the CDR3 is TGTGCCACCACGGACAGTCGTAGCACAGATACGCAGTATTTT. Protein: CATTDSRSTDTQYF. This sequence joins TRBV10-3 and TRBJ2-3; TRBD1 might be the D (6 bases). V dropped 10 bases and J dropped 0 bases, with 14 bases sitting between them. The CDR3 covers 14 residues. The germline V gene encodes CDR1 ENHRY and CDR2 SYGVKD.

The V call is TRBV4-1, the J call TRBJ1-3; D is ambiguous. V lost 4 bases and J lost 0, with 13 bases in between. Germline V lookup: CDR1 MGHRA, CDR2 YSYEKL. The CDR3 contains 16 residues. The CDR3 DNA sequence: TGCGCCAGCAGCCCCCCACTGCGGAGCTCTGGAAACACCATATATTTT. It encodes CASSPPLRSSGNTIYF.

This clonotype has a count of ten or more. The CDR3 is CASSQDASVSGEQYF. CDR3 nucleotides: TGTGCCAGCAGCCAAGATGCCTCGGTCTCGGGGGAGCAGTACTTC. The V and J genes are TRBV3-1 and TRBJ2-7; weak D call: TRBD2 (5 bases). The CDR3 contains 15 residues. The germline CDR1 and CDR2 sequences are LGHDT and YNNKEL (reference sequence). The germline V and J ends were trimmed by 0 bases and 7 bases, with 16 bases remaining between them.

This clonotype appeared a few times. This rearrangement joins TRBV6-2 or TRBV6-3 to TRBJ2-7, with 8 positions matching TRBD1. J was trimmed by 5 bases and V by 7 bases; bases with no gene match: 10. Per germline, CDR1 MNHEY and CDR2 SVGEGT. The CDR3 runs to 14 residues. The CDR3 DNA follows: TGTGCCAGCACCGATCGACAGGGGCGGCACGAGCAGTACTTC. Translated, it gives CASTDRQGRHEQYF.

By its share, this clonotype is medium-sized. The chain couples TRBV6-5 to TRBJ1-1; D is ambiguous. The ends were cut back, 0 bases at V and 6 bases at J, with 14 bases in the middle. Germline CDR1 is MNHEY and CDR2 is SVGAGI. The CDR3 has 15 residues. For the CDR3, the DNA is TGTGCCAGCAGTTACTCGATTATGGGAGGGCCTGAAGCTTTCTTT. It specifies CASSYSIMGGPEAFF.

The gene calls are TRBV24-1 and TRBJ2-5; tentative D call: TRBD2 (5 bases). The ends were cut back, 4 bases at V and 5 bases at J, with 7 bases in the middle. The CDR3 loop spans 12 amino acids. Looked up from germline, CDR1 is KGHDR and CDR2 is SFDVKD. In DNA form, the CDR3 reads TGTGCCACCAGTGAGTCGGGGGAGACCCAGTACTTC. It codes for CATSESGETQYF.

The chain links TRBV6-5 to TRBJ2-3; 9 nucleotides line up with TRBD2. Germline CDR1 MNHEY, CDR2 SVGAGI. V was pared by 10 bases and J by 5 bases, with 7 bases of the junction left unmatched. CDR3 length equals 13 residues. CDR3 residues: CATGSGGGDTQYF. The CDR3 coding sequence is TGTGCCACCGGTAGCGGGGGCGGAGATACGCAGTATTTT.

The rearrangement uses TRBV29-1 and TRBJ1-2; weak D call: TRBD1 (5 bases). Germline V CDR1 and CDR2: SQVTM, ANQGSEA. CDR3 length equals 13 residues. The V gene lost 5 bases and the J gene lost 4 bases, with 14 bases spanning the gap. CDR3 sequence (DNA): TGCAGCGTTAACCCGGGACTTACCTATGGCTACACCTTC. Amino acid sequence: CSVNPGLTYGYTF. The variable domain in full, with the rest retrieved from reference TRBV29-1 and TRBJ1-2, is SAVISQKPSRDICQRGTSLTIQCQVDSQVTMMFWYRQQPGQSLTLIATANQGSEATYESGFVIDKFPISRPNLTFSTLTVSNMSPEDSSIYLCSVNPGLTYGYTFGSGTRLTVV.